Each of the 21 T cell receptor beta chains below was sequenced from the same sample in a study of ipilimumab plus nivolumab after autologous stem cell transplantation. Assay: immunoSEQ multiplex PCR; the TCRdb copy retains only in-frame clones and omits some. The sample yields about 22,000 clones, over 70% seen once. This specimen consisted of PBMCs, obtained in a trial of ipilimumab plus nivolumab as post-transplant consolidation. The receptors stem from a male donor with diffuse large B-cell lymphoma.

V gene TRBV5-8 combines with J gene TRBJ1-3; 9 nucleotides match TRBD1. Unmatched junction bases numbered 5, after V lost 0 bases and J lost 1 base. Germline-derived CDR1 and CDR2 are SGHTS and YDEGEE. The CDR3 consists of 17 residues. The CDR3 DNA reads as TGTGCCAGCAGCTTGGCCAGGGACAGGGTATCTGGAAACACCATATATTTT. It yields the protein CASSLARDRVSGNTIYF. Variable domain in full (rest from reference TRBV5-8 and TRBJ1-3): EAGVTQSPTHLIKTRGQQATLRCSPISGHTSVYWYQQALGLGLQFLLWYDEGEERNRGNFPPRFSGRQFPNYSSELNVNALELEDSALYLCASSLARDRVSGNTIYFGEGSWLTVV.

The genes are TRBV4-2 and TRBJ2-7; possibly TRBD1 for D (6 bases). V was cut by 0 bases and J by 5 bases, with 11 bases left in between. CDR1 is LGHNA and CDR2 is YNFKEQ in the germline V gene. The CDR3 has 14 residues. CDR3 residues: CASSQDRRGNEQYF. In nucleotides, the CDR3 is TGTGCCAGCAGCCAAGATCGCAGGGGTAACGAGCAGTACTTC.

The chain recombines TRBV19 with TRBJ2-3; D is undetermined. CDR1 is LNHDA and CDR2 is SQIVND in the germline V gene (reference sequence). The CDR3 sequence is 12 residues long. V dropped 3 bases and J dropped 2 bases, with 3 bases sitting between them. The CDR3 reads CASSIPTDTQYF. DNA for the CDR3: TGTGCCAGTAGTATCCCCACAGATACGCAGTATTTT.

This chain links TRBV7-2 with TRBJ1-1, with TRBD1 as a possible D gene (5 bases). The CDR3 covers 14 residues. Germline values: CDR1 SGHTA, CDR2 FQGNSA. Trimming shortened V by 4 bases and J by 0 bases, and 9 bases separated the two germline ends. The CDR3 reads CASSSEGMNTEAFF. The CDR3, as DNA: TGTGCCAGCAGCTCGGAGGGGATGAACACTGAAGCTTTCTTT.

The V call is TRBV7-7, the J call TRBJ2-5; D call uncertain. Germline V gene lookup returns CDR1 SSHAT and CDR2 FNYEAQ (reference sequence). CDR3 length: 15 amino acids. Trimming took 1 base from V and 1 from J, leaving 10 bases between them. This chain's CDR3 is CASSLGGFSQETQYF. CDR3 DNA: TGTGCCAGCAGCTTAGGTGGTTTCAGCCAAGAGACCCAGTACTTC.

This chain links TRBV7-8 with TRBJ2-7; D ambiguous. V lost 5 bases, J lost 0 bases, and 5 bases lay in between. The CDR3 is 12 residues long. Germline V gives CDR1 SGHVS, CDR2 FQNEAQ. The CDR3 loop is CASSDISYEQYF. In nucleotides, the CDR3 is TGTGCCAGCAGCGACATCTCCTACGAGCAGTACTTC.

The chain joins TRBV5-1 to TRBJ2-7; TRBD1 is a possible D gene (6 bases). Germline CDR1 and CDR2: SGHRS and YFSETQ. The CDR3 totals 14 residues. Trimming took 0 bases from V and 6 from J, leaving 13 bases between them. The CDR3 nucleotides read TGCGCCAGCAGCTTGGCTGATACAGGGAGCGAGCAGTACTTC. As protein: CASSLADTGSEQYF. The variable domain in full, with the rest retrieved from reference TRBV5-1 and TRBJ2-7, is KAGVTQTPRYLIKTRGQQVTLSCSPISGHRSVSWYQQTPGQGLQFLFEYFSETQRNKGNFPGRFSGRQFSNSRSEMNVSTLELGDSALYLCASSLADTGSEQYFGPGTRLTVT.

The CDR3 protein is CASSASLPMNTEAFF. The CDR3 region has the DNA TGTGCCAGCAGTGCGTCACTGCCAATGAACACTGAAGCTTTCTTT. V gene TRBV28 combines with J gene TRBJ1-1, with D unresolved. The V end lost 5 bases, the J end lost 0 bases, and 13 bases lay between the germline ends. The germline V gene has CDR1 MDHEN and CDR2 SYDVKM. The CDR3 runs to 15 residues.

The chain carries TRBV4-2 and TRBJ2-7; 7 bases are a match to TRBD1. This CDR3 has 17 residues. J gave up 3 bases and V 1 base, and 12 bases lay outside the gene matches. In germline, CDR1 is LGHNA, CDR2 YNFKEQ. In DNA, the CDR3 is TGTGCCAGCAGCCAAGGAGCAGTAGGGGGCATAGTCTACGAGCAGTACTTC. Its translation is CASSQGAVGGIVYEQYF.

The chain recombines TRBV4-2 with TRBJ2-3; D is unresolved. The CDR3 extends over 13 amino acids. The V end lost 0 bases, the J end lost 3 bases, and 4 bases lay between the germline ends. Germline V lookup: CDR1 LGHNA, CDR2 YNFKEQ. The CDR3 sequence: CASSQDWTDTQYF. The CDR3 nucleotides read TGTGCCAGCAGCCAAGATTGGACAGATACGCAGTATTTT.

The J gene is TRBJ1-5, the V gene TRBV7-8; D may be TRBD1 (5 bases). Germline V gives CDR1 SGHVS, CDR2 FQNEAQ. Trimming removed 8 bases at V and 3 bases at J, with 14 bases between. This CDR3 is 14 amino acids long. CDR3 DNA sequence: TGTGCCAGCGTCGACAGTACAAACAATCAGCCCCAGCATTTT. This encodes CASVDSTNNQPQHF.

V usage is TRBV6-6 and J usage is TRBJ2-5; D is possibly TRBD1 (6 bases). Germline CDR1 and CDR2: MNHNY and SVGAGI (reference sequence). V gave up 5 bases and J gave up 4 bases, with 14 bases separating them. The CDR3 has 14 residues. CDR3 DNA sequence: TGTGCCAGCAGTAGCCGACAGGTTGGAGAGACCCAGTACTTC. It encodes CASSSRQVGETQYF.

The CDR3 DNA follows: TGCGCCAGCAGCCAAGATAATGGAGCGGGGAAAGAGACCCAGTACTTC. Protein: CASSQDNGAGKETQYF. The chain has TRBV4-3 and TRBJ2-5, with 7 bases fitting TRBD2. The CDR3 runs 16 residues. The germline V gene has CDR1 LGHNA and CDR2 YSLEER. The J segment lost 3 bases and the V segment lost 0 bases, leaving 7 bases of the junction unmatched.

The V gene is TRBV19, the J gene TRBJ2-1; tentative D call: TRBD2 (6 bases). Deletions cut 5 bases from V and 3 bases from J, with 14 bases between. The germline V gene has CDR1 LNHDA and CDR2 SQIVND (reference sequence). This CDR3 comprises 15 residues. CDR3 DNA sequence: TGTGCCAGTAGTGGGTCCGGGGGTGGCTACAATGAGCAGTTCTTC. Its translation: CASSGSGGGYNEQFF.

This clone was detected only a few times. The chain couples TRBV5-1 to TRBJ2-7; a weak D match, TRBD1 (5 bases). The CDR3 has 15 residues. The ends were cut back, 7 bases at V and 2 bases at J, with 19 bases in the middle. Germline values: CDR1 SGHRS, CDR2 YFSETQ. The CDR3 is CASQLGQGGPYEQYF. The CDR3 DNA follows: TGCGCCAGCCAGCTTGGGCAGGGCGGCCCCTACGAGCAGTACTTC.

The V gene is TRBV9, the J gene TRBJ2-2; 8 bases match TRBD1. The germline gives CDR1 SGDLS, CDR2 YYNGEE. The V segment lost 4 bases and the J segment 5 bases; nucleotides outside the gene matches: 4. This CDR3 has 14 amino acids. CDR3 residues: CASSPTGATGELFF. For the CDR3, the DNA is TGTGCCAGCAGCCCGACAGGGGCTACCGGGGAGCTGTTTTTT.

The chain carries TRBV6-5 and TRBJ2-5; 10 nucleotides match TRBD1. The J call could be wrong; TRBJ2-7 is a better fit for the DNA end. The CDR3 spans 15 residues. CDR1 is MNHEY and CDR2 is SVGAGI in the germline V gene. The CDR3 bases are TGTGCCACCTCCATCGACAGGGGGCATATCTACGAGCAGTACTTC. The encoded protein is CATSIDRGHIYEQYF.

The rearrangement joins TRBV5-8 to TRBJ2-7; D perhaps matches TRBD1 (6 bases). The CDR3 length is 15 residues. Germline V gene data show CDR1 as SGHTS and CDR2 as YDEGEE. V lost 2 bases to trimming and J lost 2 bases, with 14 bases between them. CDR3 DNA sequence: TGTGCCAGCAGCTTTCACAGGGTAAACACCTACGAGCAGTACTTC. It is translated as CASSFHRVNTYEQYF.

The table lists this clone with a count of one. The chain carries TRBV7-6 and TRBJ2-5; D not resolved. The germline V gene encodes CDR1 SGHVS and CDR2 FNYEAQ. Trimming cost V 1 base and J 3 bases, with 9 bases left between them. This CDR3 spans 14 amino acids. In DNA, the CDR3 is TGTGCCAGCAGCTTAGGCCACGCCGAAGAGACCCAGTACTTC. It yields the protein CASSLGHAEETQYF.

This clone was picked up one time. V usage is TRBV9 and J usage is TRBJ2-7, with D perhaps matching TRBD1 (5 bases). Germline assignment: CDR1 SGDLS and CDR2 YYNGEE. The CDR3 totals 15 residues. Trimming cost V 3 bases and J 2 bases, with 15 bases left between them. CDR3 sequence: CASSETGLPTYEQYF. The CDR3 region has the DNA TGTGCCAGCAGCGAAACAGGTCTTCCCACCTACGAGCAGTACTTC. Combining the CDR3 with reference TRBV9 and TRBJ2-7 gives the whole variable domain DSGVTQTPKHLITATGQRVTLRCSPRSGDLSVYWYQQSLDQGLQFLIQYYNGEERAKGNILERFSAQQFPDLHSELNLSSLELGDSALYFCASSETGLPTYEQYFGPGTRLTVT.

The J gene is TRBJ1-1, the V gene TRBV23-1; 8 bases align to TRBD1. TRBV23-1 is labeled an ORF, and its function is uncertain. CDR3 length: 16 residues. With V trimmed by 1 base and J by 5 bases, 9 bases remained unmatched. The DNA of the CDR3 is TGCGCCAGCAGTCAATTGGGCAGGGGGCGGAGGACTGAAGCTTTCTTT. This translates into CASSQLGRGRRTEAFF.